This T cell receptor (beta chain) comes out of a study of identifying expanded T cells in peripheral blood. The CDR3 runs 15 residues. The germline V gene encodes CDR1 MGHRA and CDR2 YSYEKL. V was clipped by 1 base and J by 5 bases, with 14 bases between them. Comment on this clone: Its matching antigen is unknown.

Healthy donors had no documented immune events, such as infections, while sampled. Repertoires were generated with immunoSEQ multiplex PCR, while TCRdb's copy carries only in-frame clones and drops some. The sample includes about 130,000 clones, 86% seen only once; the top ten take 7.5% to 9%. Study-level points and caveats: Two-week clone count variance significantly increased as total template count grew. Roughly 1.1 clones differed between technical replicates, versus approximately 17 and 20 over time.

Sequencing used blood. The sequence came from a person aged 18 to 70 in good health. The chain joins TRBV4-1 to TRBJ2-5; perhaps TRBD1 as D (6 bases). The DNA for the CDR3 is TGCGCCAGCAGCCAAGGACAGGTCGGAAGGGAGACCCAGTACTTC. Translated, it gives CASSQGQVGRETQYF.